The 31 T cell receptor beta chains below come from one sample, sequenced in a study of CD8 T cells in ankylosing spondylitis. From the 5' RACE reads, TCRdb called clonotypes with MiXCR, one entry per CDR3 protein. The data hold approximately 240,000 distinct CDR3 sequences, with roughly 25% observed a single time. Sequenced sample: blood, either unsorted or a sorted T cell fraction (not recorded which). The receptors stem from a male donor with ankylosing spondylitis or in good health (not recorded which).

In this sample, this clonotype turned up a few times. CDR3 loop: CASSERPTGADTQYF. Here the CDR3 DNA reads TGTGCCAGCAGTGAGCGACCGACAGGGGCAGATACGCAGTATTTT. The chain carries TRBV6-1 and TRBJ2-3, with 8 positions matching TRBD1. The CDR3 has 15 residues. From germline, CDR1 is MNHNS and CDR2 SASEGT. The ends lost 3 bases at V and 4 bases at J; junction bases unmatched: 6.

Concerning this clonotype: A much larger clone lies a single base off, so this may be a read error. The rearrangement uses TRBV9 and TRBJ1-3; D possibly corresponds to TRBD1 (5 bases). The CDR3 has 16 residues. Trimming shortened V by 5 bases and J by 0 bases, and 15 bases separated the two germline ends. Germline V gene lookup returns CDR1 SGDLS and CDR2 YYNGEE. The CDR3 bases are TGTGCCAGCAGACCCTGGGGACGTAACTCTGGAAACACCATATATTTT. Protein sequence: CASRPWGRNSGNTIYF.

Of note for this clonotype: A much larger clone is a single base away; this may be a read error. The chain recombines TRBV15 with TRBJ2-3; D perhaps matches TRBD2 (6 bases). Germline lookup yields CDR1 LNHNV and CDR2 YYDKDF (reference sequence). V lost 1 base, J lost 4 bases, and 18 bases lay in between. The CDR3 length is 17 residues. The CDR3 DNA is TGTGCCACCAGCAGAGGTACCTCGGGACTTAGCTCAGATACGCAGTATTTT. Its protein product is CATSRGTSGLSSDTQYF.

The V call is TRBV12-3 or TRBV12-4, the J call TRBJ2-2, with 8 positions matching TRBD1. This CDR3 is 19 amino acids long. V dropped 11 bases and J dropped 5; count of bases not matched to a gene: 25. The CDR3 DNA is TGTGCCCTCAGTTTACGGCGGACAGGGAGACAGAAGAGGACCGGGGAGCTGTTTTTT. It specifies CALSLRRTGRQKRTGELFF.

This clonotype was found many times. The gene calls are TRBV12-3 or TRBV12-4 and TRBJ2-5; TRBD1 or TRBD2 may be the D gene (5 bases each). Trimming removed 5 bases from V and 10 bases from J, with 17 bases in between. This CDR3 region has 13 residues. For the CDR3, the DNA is TGTGCCAGCAGTAGACTTGGGACCCCGGACCAGTACTTC. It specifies CASSRLGTPDQYF.

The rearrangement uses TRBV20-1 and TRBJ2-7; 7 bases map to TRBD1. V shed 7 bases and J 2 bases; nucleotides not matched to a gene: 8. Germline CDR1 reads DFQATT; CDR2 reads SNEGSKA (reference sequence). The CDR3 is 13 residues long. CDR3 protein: CSGQGGGPYEQYF. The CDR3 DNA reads TGCAGTGGACAGGGCGGCGGGCCCTACGAGCAGTACTTC.

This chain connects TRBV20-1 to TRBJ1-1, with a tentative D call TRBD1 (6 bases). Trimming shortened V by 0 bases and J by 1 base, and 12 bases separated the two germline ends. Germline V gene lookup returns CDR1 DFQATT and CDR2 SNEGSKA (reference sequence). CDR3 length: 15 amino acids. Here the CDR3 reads CSARDYRVRNTEAFF. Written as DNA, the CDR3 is TGCAGTGCTAGAGACTACAGGGTTCGGAACACTGAAGCTTTCTTT.

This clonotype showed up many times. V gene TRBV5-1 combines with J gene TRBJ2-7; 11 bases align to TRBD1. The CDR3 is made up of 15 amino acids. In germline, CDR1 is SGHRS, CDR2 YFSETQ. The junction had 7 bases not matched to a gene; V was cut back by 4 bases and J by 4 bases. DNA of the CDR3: TGCGCCAGCAGCACCGGACAGGGGGCAAGATACGAGCAGTACTTC. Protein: CASSTGQGARYEQYF.

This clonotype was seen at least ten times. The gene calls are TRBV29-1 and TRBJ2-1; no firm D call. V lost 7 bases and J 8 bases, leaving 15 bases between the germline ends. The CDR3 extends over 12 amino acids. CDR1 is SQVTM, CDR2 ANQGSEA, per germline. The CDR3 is CSAHGGEDEQFF. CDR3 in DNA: TGCAGCGCCCACGGTGGGGAAGATGAGCAGTTCTTC.

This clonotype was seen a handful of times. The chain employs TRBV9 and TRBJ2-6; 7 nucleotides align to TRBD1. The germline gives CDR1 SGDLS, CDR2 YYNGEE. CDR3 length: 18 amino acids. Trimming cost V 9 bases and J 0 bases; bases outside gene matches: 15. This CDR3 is CANIERGTELSGANVLTF. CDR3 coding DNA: TGTGCCAACATAGAAAGGGGGACAGAACTCTCTGGGGCCAACGTCCTGACTTTC. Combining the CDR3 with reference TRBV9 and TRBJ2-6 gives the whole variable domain DSGVTQTPKHLITATGQRVTLRCSPRSGDLSVYWYQQSLDQGLQFLIQYYNGEERAKGNILERFSAQQFPDLHSELNLSSLELGDSALYFCANIERGTELSGANVLTFGAGSRLTVL.

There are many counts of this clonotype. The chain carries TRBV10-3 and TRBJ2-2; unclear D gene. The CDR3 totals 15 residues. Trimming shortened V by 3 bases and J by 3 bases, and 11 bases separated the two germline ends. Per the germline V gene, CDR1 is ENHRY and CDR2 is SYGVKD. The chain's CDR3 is CAISDVFGDTGELFF. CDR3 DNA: TGTGCCATCAGTGATGTTTTTGGGGACACCGGGGAGCTGTTTTTT.

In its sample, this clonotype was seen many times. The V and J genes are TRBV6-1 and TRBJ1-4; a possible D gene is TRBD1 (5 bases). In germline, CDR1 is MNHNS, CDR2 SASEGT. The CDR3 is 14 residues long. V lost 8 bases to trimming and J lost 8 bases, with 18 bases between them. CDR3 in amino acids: CASRQGGGDEKLFF. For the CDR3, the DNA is TGTGCCAGCCGTCAAGGCGGGGGGGACGAAAAACTGTTTTTT.

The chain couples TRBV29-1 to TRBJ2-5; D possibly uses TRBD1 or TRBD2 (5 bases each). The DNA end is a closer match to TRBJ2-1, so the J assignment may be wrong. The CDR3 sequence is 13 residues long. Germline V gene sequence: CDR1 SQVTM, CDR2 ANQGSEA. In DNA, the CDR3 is TGCAGCGTTGAAGCCCCACAGGAGGAGACCCAGTTCTTC. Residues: CSVEAPQEETQFF.

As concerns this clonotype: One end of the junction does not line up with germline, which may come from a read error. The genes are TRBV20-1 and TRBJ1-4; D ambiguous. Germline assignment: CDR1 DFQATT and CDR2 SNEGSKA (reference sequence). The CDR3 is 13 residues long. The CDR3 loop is CSAREWSSEKLLF. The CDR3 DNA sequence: TGCAGTGCCCGGGAGTGGTCGTCCGAAAAACTGCTTTTT.

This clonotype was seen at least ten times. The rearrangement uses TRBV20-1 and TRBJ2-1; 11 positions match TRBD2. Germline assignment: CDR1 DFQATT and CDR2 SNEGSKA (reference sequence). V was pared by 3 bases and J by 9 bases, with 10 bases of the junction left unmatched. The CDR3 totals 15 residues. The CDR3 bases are TGCAGTGCTAGGGAACTAGCGGGGGAAAATGTTGAGCAGTTCTTC. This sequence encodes CSARELAGENVEQFF.

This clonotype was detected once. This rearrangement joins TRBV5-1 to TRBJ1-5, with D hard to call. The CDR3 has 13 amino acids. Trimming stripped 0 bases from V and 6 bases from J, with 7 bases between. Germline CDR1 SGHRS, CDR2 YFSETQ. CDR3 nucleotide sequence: TGCGCCAGCAGCTTGGGTTCTGGTCAGCCCCAGCATTTT. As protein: CASSLGSGQPQHF.

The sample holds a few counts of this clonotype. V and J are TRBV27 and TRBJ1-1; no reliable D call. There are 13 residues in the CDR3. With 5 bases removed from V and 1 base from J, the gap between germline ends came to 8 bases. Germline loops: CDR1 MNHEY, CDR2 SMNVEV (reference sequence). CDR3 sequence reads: CASSSYKNTEAFF. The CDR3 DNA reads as TGTGCCAGCAGTAGCTACAAGAACACTGAAGCTTTCTTT.

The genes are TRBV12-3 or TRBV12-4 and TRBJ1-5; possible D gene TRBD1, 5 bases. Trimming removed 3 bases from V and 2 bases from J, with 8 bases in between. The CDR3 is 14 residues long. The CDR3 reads CASSFSGRNQPQHF. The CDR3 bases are TGTGCCAGCAGTTTTTCGGGGCGCAATCAGCCCCAGCATTTT.

As DNA, the CDR3 is TGCAGCGTTGTGGGGCGGGGGGCTTACAATGAGCAGTTCTTC. It encodes CSVVGRGAYNEQFF. The chain employs TRBV29-1 and TRBJ2-1, with 8 bases fitting TRBD2. The CDR3 sequence is 14 residues long. With 4 bases clipped from V and 4 bases from J, the junction kept 6 bases outside the gene matches. CDR1 and CDR2 from the germline V gene are SQVTM and ANQGSEA.

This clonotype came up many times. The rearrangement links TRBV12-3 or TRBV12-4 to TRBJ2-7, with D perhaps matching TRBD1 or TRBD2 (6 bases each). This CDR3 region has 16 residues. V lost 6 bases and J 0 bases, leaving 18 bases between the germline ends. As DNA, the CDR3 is TGTGCCAGCAGAAAAGGAGAGGGGGGAATCTCCTACGAGCAGTACTTC. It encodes CASRKGEGGISYEQYF.

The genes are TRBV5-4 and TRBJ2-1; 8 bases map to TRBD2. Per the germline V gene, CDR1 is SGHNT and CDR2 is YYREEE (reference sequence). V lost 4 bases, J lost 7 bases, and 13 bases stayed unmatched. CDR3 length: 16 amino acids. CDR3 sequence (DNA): TGTGCCAGCAGCCCGCAGGGGACTAGTCATGAGAATGAGCAGTTCTTC. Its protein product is CASSPQGTSHENEQFF. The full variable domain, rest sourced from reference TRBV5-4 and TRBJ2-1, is ETGVTQSPTHLIKTRGQQVTLRCSSQSGHNTVSWYQQALGQGPQFIFQYYREEENGRGNFPPRFSGLQFPNYSSELNVNALELDDSALYLCASSPQGTSHENEQFFGPGTRLTVL.

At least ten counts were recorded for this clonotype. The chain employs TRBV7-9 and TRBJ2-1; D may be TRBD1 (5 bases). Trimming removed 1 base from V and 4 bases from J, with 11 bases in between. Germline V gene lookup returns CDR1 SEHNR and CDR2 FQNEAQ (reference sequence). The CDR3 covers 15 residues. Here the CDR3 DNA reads TGTGCCAGCAGCTTAGATCCAGGGTCTTACAATGAGCAGTTCTTC. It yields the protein CASSLDPGSYNEQFF.

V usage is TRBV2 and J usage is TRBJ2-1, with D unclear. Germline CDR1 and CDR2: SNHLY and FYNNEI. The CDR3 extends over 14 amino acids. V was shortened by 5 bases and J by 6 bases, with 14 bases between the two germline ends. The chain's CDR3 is CASSQVALGNEQFF. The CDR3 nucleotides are TGTGCCAGCAGTCAGGTTGCTTTGGGCAATGAGCAGTTCTTC.

The CDR3 loop is CASRAGTGGEQTQYF. CDR3 nucleotide sequence: TGTGCCAGCAGGGCCGGGACAGGGGGCGAACAGACCCAGTACTTC. This rearrangement joins TRBV2 to TRBJ2-5; 12 nucleotides match TRBD1. V shed 6 bases, J shed 6 bases, and the junction held 8 bases outside the gene matches. The CDR3 has 15 residues. Looked up from germline, CDR1 is SNHLY and CDR2 is FYNNEI.

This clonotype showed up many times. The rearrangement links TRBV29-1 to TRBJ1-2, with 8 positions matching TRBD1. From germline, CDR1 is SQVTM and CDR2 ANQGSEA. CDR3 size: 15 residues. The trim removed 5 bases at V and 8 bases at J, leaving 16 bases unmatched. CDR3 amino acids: CSVWKSGGVSEGYTF. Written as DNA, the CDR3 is TGCAGCGTTTGGAAATCAGGGGGCGTCAGCGAAGGCTACACCTTC.

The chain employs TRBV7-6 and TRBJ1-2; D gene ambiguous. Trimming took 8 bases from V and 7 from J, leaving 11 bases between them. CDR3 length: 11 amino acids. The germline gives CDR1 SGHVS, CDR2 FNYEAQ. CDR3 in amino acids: CASFSKTGYTF. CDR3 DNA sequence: TGTGCCAGCTTCTCGAAAACTGGCTACACCTTC.

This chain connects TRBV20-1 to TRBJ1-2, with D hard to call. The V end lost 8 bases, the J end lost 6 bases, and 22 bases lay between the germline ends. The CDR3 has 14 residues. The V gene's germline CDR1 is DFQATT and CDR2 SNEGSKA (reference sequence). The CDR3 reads CSTGVVGETDGYTF. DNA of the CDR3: TGCAGTACCGGCGTGGTCGGGGAAACCGATGGCTACACCTTC.

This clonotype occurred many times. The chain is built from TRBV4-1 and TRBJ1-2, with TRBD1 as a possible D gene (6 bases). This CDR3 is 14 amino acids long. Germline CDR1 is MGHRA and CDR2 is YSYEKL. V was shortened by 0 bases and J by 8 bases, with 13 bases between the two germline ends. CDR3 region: CASSQDVGHLGYTF. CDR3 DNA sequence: TGCGCCAGCAGCCAAGATGTGGGACATTTAGGCTACACCTTC.

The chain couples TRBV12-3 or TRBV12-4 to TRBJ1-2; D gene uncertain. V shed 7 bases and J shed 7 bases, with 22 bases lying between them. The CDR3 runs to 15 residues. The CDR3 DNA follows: TGTGCCAGCATAAGATTTGGACCCCGCGCGGGTGGCTACACCTTC. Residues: CASIRFGPRAGGYTF.

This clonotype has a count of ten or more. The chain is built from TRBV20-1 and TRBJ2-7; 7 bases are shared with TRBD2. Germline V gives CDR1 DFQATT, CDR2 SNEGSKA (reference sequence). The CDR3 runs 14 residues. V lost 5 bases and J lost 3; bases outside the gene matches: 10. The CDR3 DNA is TGCAGTGCTTCAGGGATCTCGGGGGGCTACGAGCAGTACTTC. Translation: CSASGISGGYEQYF.

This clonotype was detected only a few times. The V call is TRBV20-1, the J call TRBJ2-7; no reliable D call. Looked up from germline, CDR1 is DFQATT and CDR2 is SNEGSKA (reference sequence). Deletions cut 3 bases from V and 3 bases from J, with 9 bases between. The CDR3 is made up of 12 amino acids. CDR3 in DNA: TGCAGTGCTAGCCCAGGCGGCTACGAGCAGTACTTC. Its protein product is CSASPGGYEQYF.